Listed below are T cell receptor beta chains from one sample, sequenced in a study of OX40 agonist ivuxolimab in advanced cancers. Profiling relied on immunoSEQ multiplex PCR, and the TCRdb table lists in-frame clones only, not all of them. The sample includes roughly 56,000 clones, more than 75% of them seen just once. This specimen was CD4+ or CD8+ T cells sorted from blood, taken in a trial of the OX40 agonist ivuxolimab. The receptors were sampled from an adult with an advanced solid tumor such as melanoma, head and neck, liver or kidney cancer. Each CDR3 is given without its conserved first and last residue.

v_gene	CDR3aa
TRBV2	ASSDIPNSSGNIQY
TRBV19	ASSIGQIKGEQF
TRBV25-1	ASSSEWNEQF
TRBV6-5	ASMVRGHGTQY
TRBV30	AWSDRSGYEQY
TRBV7-8	ASSLLGGGPYEQY
TRBV9	ASSVAQGAGETQY
TRBV2	ASSEAGRPSTDTQY
TRBV7-3	ASSLSGTPRLYEQY
TRBV27	ASRHTNTGELF
TRBV9	ASSVGEVGEAF
TRBV5-1	ASSLGLGEQY
TRBV5-1	ASSGAARFETQY
TRBV27	ASTPSASNYGYT
TRBV5-1	ASSADRHTEAF
TRBV9	ASSAEDRADTEAF
TRBV11-1	ASSFTSGNNEQF
TRBV7-2	ASSLRTSGLGGTQY
TRBV7-9	ASSPPGHSSYEQY
TRBV5-4	ASSSRLGDQETQY
TRBV9	ASSVEGQGSYGYT
TRBV7-2	ASSSRGYYTEAF
TRBV7-9	ASSLADYYEQY
TRBV6-1	ASSERTDRPYGYT
TRBV7-9	ASRSLSYEQY
TRBV11-3	ASSLVGNQGEQF
TRBV27	ASTPLGKNTEAF
TRBV7-8	ASSPSGRAMDGELF
TRBV5-4	ASSLTRDQETQY
TRBV7-6	ASSPRLDGYEQY
TRBV6-5	ASRLRLATSYEQY
TRBV19	ASSIGRQDSSTDTQY
TRBV6-5	ASSPPGGSTEAF
TRBV5-5	ASSPDRTLNTEAF
TRBV7-2	ASLPRVGETQY
TRBV18	ASSPEARNTEAF
TRBV28	ASSLEGAKNIQY
TRBV27	ASSLQTGGSSEQF
TRBV7-9	ASSQLRGSRANVLT
TRBV27	ASSLMFGAEGNEQF
TRBV7-8	ASSLYASGRPWQY
TRBV4-2	ASSQAPRRESLGELF
TRBV5-1	ASGPTEGLGSPLH
TRBV6-6	ASSLLSLAGGTQY
TRBV28	ASSYTGTLGNYEQY
TRBV11-3	ASSFDSNQPQH
TRBV11-3	ASSAQQGSNEQF
TRBV19	ASSPTAVTYEQY
TRBV19	ASSIGPAAYNEQF
TRBV19	ASSIMGGLHEQY
TRBV5-3	ARRLMGEQF
TRBV5-1	ASSLDPAYENYGYT
TRBV11-2	ASSLATNQPQH
TRBV7-2	ASSPRGASGNIQY
TRBV4-2	ASSHNEGLEDTQY
TRBV7-2	ASSRQREADTQY
TRBV5-1	ASSLNLNTEAF
TRBV10-3	AISPGESSEDIQY
TRBV11-2	ASSSLPAYEQY